The clone carrying this TCR beta chain was detected ten times or more. Its antigen is currently unknown. Study-level results: In terms of TCR gene usage, tumor memory CD4+ T cells clustered together with blood and lymph node memory CD4+ cells, as well as with lymph node naive CD4+ cells.

Full-length variable regions came from constant-region reverse primers plus semi-nested Nested Universal Primer A PCR. TCRdb passed the 5' RACE reads through MiXCR, listing each CDR3 protein once. Of about 42,000 distinct CDR3 sequences in the sample, around 20% were seen once. CDR3 length: 14 residues. Germline trimming cut 6 bases from V and 11 bases from J; bases unmatched to any gene: 13. Treg sorting used a CD4+CD25+CD127-/low gate. Sequences were obtained from Tregs sorted from blood. The genes are TRBV12-3 or TRBV12-4 and TRBJ1-5; 7 bases line up with TRBD1. The clonotype was recovered from a female donor with breast cancer. The CDR3 region has the DNA TGTGCCAGCAGCCCCGATGAGAGGGGGCAAGCCCAGCATTTT. The encoded protein is CASSPDERGQAQHF.